The 13 T cell receptor beta chains reported below all come from one sample, sequenced in a study of blood T cell repertoires in COVID-19. Some clones are missing from TCRdb's copy, which holds only in-frame ones; the method was immunoSEQ multiplex PCR. The profile shows around 56,000 clones, 79% of them singletons. The sample was peripheral blood. The source is a man aged 55 to 70 with acute or convalescent COVID-19.

In regard to this clone: The sample has other DNA sequences that encode this CDR3 too. This chain links TRBV2 with TRBJ1-2; TRBD1 agrees at 7 bases. Germline trimming cut 5 bases from V and 1 base from J; bases unmatched to any gene: 4. This CDR3 region has 14 residues. Germline values: CDR1 SNHLY, CDR2 FYNNEI. The CDR3 region is CASSFRQGNYGYTF. CDR3 sequence (DNA): TGTGCCAGCAGTTTCCGACAGGGTAACTATGGCTACACCTTC.

The chain combines TRBV5-4 with TRBJ1-3; TRBD1 matches at 8 bases. Germline assignment: CDR1 SGHNT and CDR2 YYREEE (reference sequence). The CDR3 runs 13 residues. The junction had 6 bases not matched to a gene; V was cut back by 0 bases and J by 13 bases. CDR3 sequence: CASSLADRELIYF. The CDR3 region has the DNA TGTGCCAGCAGCTTGGCGGACAGGGAACTGATATATTTT.

The V gene is TRBV7-9, the J gene TRBJ2-1, with 10 bases aligning to TRBD2. The CDR3 extends over 15 amino acids. J gave up 5 bases and V 2 bases, and 3 bases lay outside the gene matches. Germline V CDR1 and CDR2: SEHNR, FQNEAQ (reference sequence). The CDR3 DNA sequence: TGTGCCAGCAGCTTACTAGCGGGGGCCAACAATGAGCAGTTCTTC. As protein: CASSLLAGANNEQFF.

CDR3 DNA sequence: TGCGCCAGCAGCCAACCCTTACAGGGGGCAACGCAGTATTTT. As protein: CASSQPLQGATQYF. This sequence joins TRBV4-1 and TRBJ2-3; 9 bases map to TRBD1. The CDR3 spans 14 residues. V gave up 2 bases and J gave up 9 bases; unmatched junction bases: 6. CDR1 and CDR2 (germline): MGHRA, YSYEKL.

The chain recombines TRBV18 with TRBJ2-1; 7 nucleotides line up with TRBD1. Germline V lookup: CDR1 KGHSH, CDR2 LQKENI. The CDR3 extends over 14 amino acids. The ends lost 2 bases at V and 9 bases at J; junction bases unmatched: 7. CDR3 sequence (DNA): TGTGCCAGCTCACCAACTACAGGGGAAGGTGAGCAGTTCTTC. It is translated as CASSPTTGEGEQFF.

This clone was recorded only once. This rearrangement joins TRBV7-9 to TRBJ2-3; D is unclear. The CDR3 runs to 13 residues. Germline CDR1 reads SEHNR; CDR2 reads FQNEAQ (reference sequence). Trimming took 3 bases from V and 5 from J, leaving 9 bases between them. CDR3 sequence: CASSFSSGDTQYF. The DNA of the CDR3 is TGTGCCAGCAGCTTCTCCTCGGGAGATACGCAGTATTTT.

The chain combines TRBV27 with TRBJ1-1, with 10 bases fitting TRBD1. CDR1 is MNHEY and CDR2 is SMNVEV in the germline V gene (reference sequence). The CDR3 spans 15 residues. Trimming took 2 bases from V and 3 from J; bases not matched to a gene: 3. DNA for the CDR3: TGTGCCAGCAGTTTACTGGGACAGGGGTACACTGAAGCTTTCTTT. This gives the protein CASSLLGQGYTEAFF.

In its sample, this clone was seen a few times. The V call is TRBV19, the J call TRBJ1-5; 8 nucleotides match TRBD1. Germline CDR1 is LNHDA and CDR2 is SQIVND (reference sequence). The CDR3 covers 14 residues. The junction had 5 bases not matched to a gene; V was cut back by 5 bases and J by 5 bases. The CDR3 reads CASSSGQGHQPQHF. Written as DNA, the CDR3 is TGTGCCAGTAGTTCCGGACAGGGACATCAGCCCCAGCATTTT.

This sequence joins TRBV7-3 and TRBJ2-3, with D possibly TRBD2 on 6 matching bases. Trimming removed 3 bases from V and 1 base from J, with 14 bases in between. Germline-derived CDR1 and CDR2 are SGHTA and FQGTGA. CDR3 size: 16 residues. The CDR3 coding sequence is TGTGCCAGCAGCTTTGGATGGGGGGAAGGCACAGATACGCAGTATTTT. It translates to CASSFGWGEGTDTQYF. Full variable domain (rest looked up from reference TRBV7-3 and TRBJ2-3): GAGVSQTPSNKVTEKGKYVELRCDPISGHTALYWYRQSLGQGPEFLIYFQGTGAADDSGLPNDRFFAVRPEGSVSTLKIQRTERGDSAVYLCASSFGWGEGTDTQYFGPGTRLTVL.

This clone was observed once. V gene TRBV7-3 combines with J gene TRBJ1-1, with D possibly TRBD1 on 5 matching bases. The ends were cut back, 1 base at V and 4 bases at J, with 10 bases in the middle. Germline-derived CDR1 and CDR2 are SGHTA and FQGTGA. The CDR3 length is 14 residues. The CDR3 protein is CASSLIGGGTEAFF. Written as DNA, the CDR3 is TGTGCCAGCAGCTTAATCGGGGGTGGCACTGAAGCTTTCTTT.

This clone was observed once. The gene calls are TRBV28 and TRBJ2-3; possibly TRBD2 for D (5 bases). The CDR3 is 14 amino acids. The V end was cut by 3 bases, the J end by 1 base, with 8 bases between. From germline, CDR1 is MDHEN and CDR2 SYDVKM. The DNA of the CDR3 is TGTGCCAGCAGTTTTACGAGGGGCACAGATACGCAGTATTTT. Translation: CASSFTRGTDTQYF.

The chain has TRBV2 and TRBJ1-1; no clear D. Germline CDR1 and CDR2: SNHLY and FYNNEI. The CDR3 loop spans 13 amino acids. Trimming took off 6 bases at V and 3 bases at J, with 11 bases between the two ends. This CDR3 reads CASRGGPYTEAFF. In nucleotides, the CDR3 is TGTGCCAGCAGGGGAGGACCTTACACTGAAGCTTTCTTT. The full variable domain, with the rest looked up from reference TRBV2 and TRBJ1-1, is EPEVTQTPSHQVTQMGQEVILRCVPISNHLYFYWYRQILGQKVEFLVSFYNNEISEKSEIFDDQFSVERPDGSNFTLKIRSTKLEDSAMYFCASRGGPYTEAFFGQGTRLTVV.

The chain recombines TRBV29-1 with TRBJ1-1; the match to TRBD1 covers 9 bases. Germline CDR1 reads SQVTM; CDR2 reads ANQGSEA. V was clipped by 4 bases and J by 6 bases; unmatched bases: 3. The CDR3 covers 12 residues. CDR3 nucleotide sequence: TGCAGCGTTGCACAGGGGGCTGCTGAAGCTTTCTTT. Amino acids: CSVAQGAAEAFF.